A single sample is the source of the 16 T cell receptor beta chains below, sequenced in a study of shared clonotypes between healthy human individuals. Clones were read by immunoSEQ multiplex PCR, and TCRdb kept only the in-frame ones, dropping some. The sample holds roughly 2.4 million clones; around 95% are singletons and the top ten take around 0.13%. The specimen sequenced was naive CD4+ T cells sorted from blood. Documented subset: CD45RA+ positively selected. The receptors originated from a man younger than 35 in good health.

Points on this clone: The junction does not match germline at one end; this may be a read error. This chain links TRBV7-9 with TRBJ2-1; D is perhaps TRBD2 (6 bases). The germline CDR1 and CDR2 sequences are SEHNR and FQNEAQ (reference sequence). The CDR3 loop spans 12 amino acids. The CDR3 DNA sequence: TGTGCCAGCAGCTCCCAAGGAGGGGAAGTGCTCTTC. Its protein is CASSSQGGEVLF.

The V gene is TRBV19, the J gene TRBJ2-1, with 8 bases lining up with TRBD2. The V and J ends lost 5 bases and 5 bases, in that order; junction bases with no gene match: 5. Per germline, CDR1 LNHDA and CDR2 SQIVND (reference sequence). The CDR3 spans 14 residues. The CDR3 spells CASSAASGHNEQFF. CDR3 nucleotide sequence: TGTGCCAGTAGTGCAGCTAGCGGGCACAATGAGCAGTTCTTC.

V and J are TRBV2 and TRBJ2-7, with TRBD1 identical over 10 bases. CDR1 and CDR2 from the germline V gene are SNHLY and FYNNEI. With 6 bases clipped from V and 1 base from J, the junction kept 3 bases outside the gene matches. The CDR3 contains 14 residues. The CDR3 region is CASRWDRGSYEQYF. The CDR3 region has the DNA TGTGCCAGCAGGTGGGACAGGGGATCCTACGAGCAGTACTTC.

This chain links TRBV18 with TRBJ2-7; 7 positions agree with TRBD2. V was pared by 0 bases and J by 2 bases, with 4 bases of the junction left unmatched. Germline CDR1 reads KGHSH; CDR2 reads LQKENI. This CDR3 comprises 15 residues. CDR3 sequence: CASSPPAGRAYEQYF. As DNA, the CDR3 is TGTGCCAGCTCACCACCGGCAGGGAGGGCCTACGAGCAGTACTTC.

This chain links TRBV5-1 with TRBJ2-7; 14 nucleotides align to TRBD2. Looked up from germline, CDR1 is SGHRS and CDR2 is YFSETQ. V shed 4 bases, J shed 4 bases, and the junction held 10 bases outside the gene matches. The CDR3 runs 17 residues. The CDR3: CASSPNAGTSGSYEQYF. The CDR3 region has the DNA TGCGCCAGCAGCCCAAACGCCGGGACTAGCGGGAGTTACGAGCAGTACTTC.

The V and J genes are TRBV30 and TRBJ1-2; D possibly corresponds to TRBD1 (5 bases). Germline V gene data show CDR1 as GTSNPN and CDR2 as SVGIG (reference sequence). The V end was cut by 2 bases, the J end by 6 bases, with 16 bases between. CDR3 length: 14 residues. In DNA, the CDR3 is TGTGCCTGGAGTCAGGGTGTGGTTAGTCATGGCTACACCTTC. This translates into CAWSQGVVSHGYTF.

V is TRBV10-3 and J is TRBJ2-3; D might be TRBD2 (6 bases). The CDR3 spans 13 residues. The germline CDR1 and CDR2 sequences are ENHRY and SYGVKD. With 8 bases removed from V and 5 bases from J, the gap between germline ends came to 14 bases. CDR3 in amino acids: CAIRGGAGDTQYF. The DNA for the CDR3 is TGTGCCATCCGGGGCGGGGCGGGAGATACGCAGTATTTT.

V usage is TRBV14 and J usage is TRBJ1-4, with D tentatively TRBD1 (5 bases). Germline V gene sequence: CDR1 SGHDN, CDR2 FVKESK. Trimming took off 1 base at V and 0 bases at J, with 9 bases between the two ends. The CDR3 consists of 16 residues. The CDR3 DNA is TGTGCCAGCAGCCAAGTGGGGGGGGCAACTAATGAAAAACTGTTTTTT. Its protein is CASSQVGGATNEKLFF. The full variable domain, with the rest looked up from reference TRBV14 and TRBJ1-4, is EAGVTQFPSHSVIEKGQTVTLRCDPISGHDNLYWYRRVMGKEIKFLLHFVKESKQDESGMPNNRFLAERTGGTYSTLKVQPAELEDSGVYFCASSQVGGATNEKLFFGSGTQLSVL.

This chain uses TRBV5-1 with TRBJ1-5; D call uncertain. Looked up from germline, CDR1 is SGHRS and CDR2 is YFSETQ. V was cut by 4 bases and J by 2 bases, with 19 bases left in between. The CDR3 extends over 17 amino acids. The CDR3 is CASSPSGVVGGNQPQHF. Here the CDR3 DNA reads TGCGCCAGCAGCCCCAGTGGGGTCGTTGGGGGCAATCAGCCCCAGCATTTT.

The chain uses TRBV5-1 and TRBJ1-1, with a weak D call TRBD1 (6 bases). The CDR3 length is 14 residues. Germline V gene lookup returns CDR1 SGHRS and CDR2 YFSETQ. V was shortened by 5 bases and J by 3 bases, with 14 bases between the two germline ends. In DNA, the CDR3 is TGCGCCAGCAGATTAGGGGCAGGGGACACTGAAGCTTTCTTT. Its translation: CASRLGAGDTEAFF.

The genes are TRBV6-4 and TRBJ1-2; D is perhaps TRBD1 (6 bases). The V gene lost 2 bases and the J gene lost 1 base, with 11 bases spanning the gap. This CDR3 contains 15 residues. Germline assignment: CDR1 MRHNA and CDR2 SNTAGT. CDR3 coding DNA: TGTGCCAGCAGTGACGTCGGGACATATAACTATGGCTACACCTTC. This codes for CASSDVGTYNYGYTF.

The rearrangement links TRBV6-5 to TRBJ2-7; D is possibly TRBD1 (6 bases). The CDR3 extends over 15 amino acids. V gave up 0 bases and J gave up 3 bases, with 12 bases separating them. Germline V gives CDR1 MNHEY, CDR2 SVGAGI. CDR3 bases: TGTGCCAGCAGTTACTCCAGCAGGGGTGTCTACGAGCAGTACTTC. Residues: CASSYSSRGVYEQYF.

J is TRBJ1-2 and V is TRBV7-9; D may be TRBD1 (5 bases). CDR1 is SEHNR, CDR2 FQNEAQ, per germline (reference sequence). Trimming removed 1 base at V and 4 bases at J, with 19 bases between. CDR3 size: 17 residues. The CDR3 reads CASSLGGSGAPLYGYTF. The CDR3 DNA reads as TGTGCCAGCAGCTTAGGGGGCAGTGGGGCGCCCCTCTATGGCTACACCTTC.

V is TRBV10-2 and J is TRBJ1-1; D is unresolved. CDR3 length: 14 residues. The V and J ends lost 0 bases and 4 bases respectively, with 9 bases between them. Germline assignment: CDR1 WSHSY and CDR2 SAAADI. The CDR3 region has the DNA TGCGCCAGCAGTGAGTCGACTCTTCTCACTGAAGCTTTCTTT. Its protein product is CASSESTLLTEAFF.

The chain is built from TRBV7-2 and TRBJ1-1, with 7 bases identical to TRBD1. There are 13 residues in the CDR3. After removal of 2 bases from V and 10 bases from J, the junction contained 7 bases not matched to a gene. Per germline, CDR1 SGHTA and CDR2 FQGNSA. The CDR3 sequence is CASSLNRQGSAFF. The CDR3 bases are TGTGCCAGCAGCTTAAACAGACAGGGTTCAGCTTTCTTT.

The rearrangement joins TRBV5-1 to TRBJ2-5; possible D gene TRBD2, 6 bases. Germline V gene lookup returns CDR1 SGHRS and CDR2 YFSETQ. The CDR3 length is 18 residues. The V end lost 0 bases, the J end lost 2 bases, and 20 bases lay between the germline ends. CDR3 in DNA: TGCGCCAGCAGCTTGGCTCCTGTCGGGGGACGGACACAAGAGACCCAGTACTTC. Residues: CASSLAPVGGRTQETQYF.